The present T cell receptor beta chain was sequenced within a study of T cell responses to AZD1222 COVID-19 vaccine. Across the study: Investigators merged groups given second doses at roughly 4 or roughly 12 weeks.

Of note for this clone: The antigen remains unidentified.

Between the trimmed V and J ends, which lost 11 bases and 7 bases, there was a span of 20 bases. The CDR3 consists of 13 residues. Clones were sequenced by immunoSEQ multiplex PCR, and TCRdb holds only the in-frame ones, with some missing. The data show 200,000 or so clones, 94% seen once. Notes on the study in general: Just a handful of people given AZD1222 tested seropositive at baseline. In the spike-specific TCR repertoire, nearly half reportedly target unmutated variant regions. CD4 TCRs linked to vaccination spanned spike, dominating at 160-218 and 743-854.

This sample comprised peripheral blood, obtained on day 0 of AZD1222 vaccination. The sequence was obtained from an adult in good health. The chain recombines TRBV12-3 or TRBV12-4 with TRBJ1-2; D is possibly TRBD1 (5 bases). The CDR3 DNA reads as TGTGCCTCCAGGTTATCCCCCGGGGCTGGCTACACCTTC. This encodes CASRLSPGAGYTF.